One sample yielded the 20 T cell receptor beta chains listed below, sequenced in a study of T cell changes during pregnancy in multiple sclerosis. Sequencing used immunoSEQ multiplex PCR; TCRdb keeps in-frame clones, though not all of them. The data contain roughly 110,000 clones, less than 95% of them singletons. Sequenced here: peripheral blood, sampled before pregnancy. These receptors all come from a female donor with multiple sclerosis, enrolled in a pregnancy study.

This clone was seen only once. The rearrangement joins TRBV27 to TRBJ1-1, with no clear D. V was pared by 0 bases and J by 4 bases, with 9 bases between. Germline V gives CDR1 MNHEY, CDR2 SMNVEV (reference sequence). The length of the CDR3 is 14 residues. The CDR3 reads CASSLSKGSTEAFF. In DNA, the CDR3 is TGTGCCAGCAGTTTATCTAAAGGGAGCACTGAAGCTTTCTTT.

This chain joins TRBV20-1 and TRBJ2-7; the D is unclear. Looked up from germline, CDR1 is DFQATT and CDR2 is SNEGSKA (reference sequence). Trimming stripped 5 bases from V and 3 bases from J, with 8 bases between. This CDR3 comprises 11 residues. The CDR3 region has the DNA TGCAGTGCTGGTCAGGACTACGAGCAGTACTTC. Translation gives CSAGQDYEQYF.

The CDR3: CASSSRDITYEQYF. The CDR3 coding sequence is TGTGCCAGCAGCTCCCGGGACATAACCTACGAGCAGTACTTC. This rearrangement joins TRBV5-5 to TRBJ2-7; perhaps TRBD1 as D (6 bases). Germline CDR1 SGHKS, CDR2 YYEKEE (reference sequence). This CDR3 has 14 residues. Trimming stripped 3 bases from V and 2 bases from J, with 12 bases between.

The rearrangement links TRBV28 to TRBJ1-5, with 8 nucleotides matching TRBD1. Germline values: CDR1 MDHEN, CDR2 SYDVKM. The CDR3 contains 17 residues. The ends lost 7 bases at V and 2 bases at J; junction bases unmatched: 13. This chain's CDR3 is CASKISRDRRGNQPQHF. The DNA for the CDR3 is TGTGCCAGCAAAATAAGCCGGGACAGGAGAGGCAATCAGCCCCAGCATTTT.

The chain couples TRBV30 to TRBJ2-1; 9 nucleotides line up with TRBD2. The CDR3 contains 13 residues. Trimming cost V 5 bases and J 10 bases; bases outside gene matches: 9. From germline, CDR1 is GTSNPN and CDR2 SVGIG (reference sequence). CDR3 in amino acids: CAWLGGRVYEQFF. For the CDR3, the DNA is TGTGCCTGGCTTGGCGGGAGGGTGTACGAGCAGTTCTTC.

This chain connects TRBV28 to TRBJ2-1; perhaps TRBD1 as D (6 bases). Germline-derived CDR1 and CDR2 are MDHEN and SYDVKM. Trimming stripped 7 bases from V and 10 bases from J, with 26 bases between. The CDR3 spans 16 residues. The CDR3 DNA reads TGTGCCAGCACTTACACGGGGCAGGGGCCAAGTACGGAGCAGTTCTTC. Translated: CASTYTGQGPSTEQFF.

The genes are TRBV28 and TRBJ2-6; 9 nucleotides line up with TRBD1. In germline, CDR1 is MDHEN, CDR2 SYDVKM. V lost 4 bases, J lost 0 bases, and 7 bases stayed unmatched. The CDR3 is 18 amino acids. The CDR3 region has the DNA TGTGCCAGCAGTTCATTACAGGGGGCAATCTCTGGGGCCAACGTCCTGACTTTC. It translates to CASSSLQGAISGANVLTF.

Here the CDR3 reads CASSPGVSGNTIYF. CDR3 DNA: TGTGCCAGCTCACCCGGGGTCTCTGGAAACACCATATATTTT. The chain employs TRBV18 and TRBJ1-3; D gene ambiguous. The CDR3 totals 14 residues. The germline V gene has CDR1 KGHSH and CDR2 LQKENI. The ends were cut back, 3 bases at V and 0 bases at J, with 6 bases in the middle.

V gene TRBV5-1 combines with J gene TRBJ2-7, with TRBD2 as a possible D gene (6 bases). This CDR3 is 15 amino acids long. Trimming shortened V by 0 bases and J by 4 bases, and 14 bases separated the two germline ends. Looked up from germline, CDR1 is SGHRS and CDR2 is YFSETQ. The CDR3 nucleotides are TGCGCCAGCAGCTTGGAGCCGGGACTTTTATACGAGCAGTACTTC. This encodes CASSLEPGLLYEQYF. Combining the CDR3 with reference TRBV5-1 and TRBJ2-7 gives the whole variable domain KAGVTQTPRYLIKTRGQQVTLSCSPISGHRSVSWYQQTPGQGLQFLFEYFSETQRNKGNFPGRFSGRQFSNSRSEMNVSTLELGDSALYLCASSLEPGLLYEQYFGPGTRLTVT.

This chain connects TRBV7-2 to TRBJ1-3, with a tentative D call TRBD1 (6 bases). V lost 4 bases and J 2 bases, leaving 12 bases between the germline ends. CDR3 length: 15 residues. In germline, CDR1 is SGHTA, CDR2 FQGNSA. The CDR3 spells CASSWVGGAGNTIYF. The CDR3 DNA is TGTGCCAGCAGCTGGGTTGGGGGCGCTGGAAACACCATATATTTT.

The chain combines TRBV30 with TRBJ2-7; D unresolved. The CDR3 covers 12 residues. With 8 bases removed from V and 1 base from J, the gap between germline ends came to 12 bases. Germline CDR1 reads GTSNPN; CDR2 reads SVGIG (reference sequence). CDR3 in amino acids: CAAKRGSYEQYF. The CDR3 DNA sequence: TGTGCCGCGAAGCGCGGATCCTACGAGCAGTACTTC.

This rearrangement joins TRBV6-1 to TRBJ1-4; a weak D match, TRBD1 (6 bases). Trimming took 1 base from V and 5 from J, leaving 14 bases between them. The CDR3 is 16 residues long. Germline loops: CDR1 MNHNS, CDR2 SASEGT. The CDR3 DNA follows: TGTGCCAGCAGTGAAGGAGGGGGTAAAGGGAATGAAAAACTGTTTTTT. Encoded protein: CASSEGGGKGNEKLFF.

V usage is TRBV7-9 and J usage is TRBJ2-7, with 7 nucleotides matching TRBD1. Germline V gene data show CDR1 as SEHNR and CDR2 as FQNEAQ (reference sequence). Trimming took 5 bases from V and 6 from J; bases not matched to a gene: 16. This CDR3 is built from 16 residues. CDR3 amino acids: CASSPSTALTGFEQYF. CDR3 DNA: TGTGCCAGCAGCCCCTCCACCGCCCTGACAGGGTTCGAGCAGTACTTC.

V gene TRBV13 combines with J gene TRBJ1-2; D gene unclear. CDR1 PRHDT and CDR2 FYEKMQ come from the germline V gene (reference sequence). The CDR3 is 15 amino acids. Between the trimmed V and J ends, which lost 1 base and 7 bases, there was a span of 16 bases. The CDR3 DNA reads as TGTGCCAGCAGCTTAGCGGCTCCAAGGAGGAGTGGCTACACCTTC. Its translation is CASSLAAPRRSGYTF.

This sequence joins TRBV7-3 and TRBJ2-1, with 7 positions matching TRBD2. Germline CDR1 reads SGHTA; CDR2 reads FQGTGA. The CDR3 consists of 16 residues. The ends lost 4 bases at V and 0 bases at J; junction bases unmatched: 6. CDR3 bases: TGTGCCAGCAGCTCCCGGAGCGGGGCCTCCTACAATGAGCAGTTCTTC. Protein sequence: CASSSRSGASYNEQFF.

The chain combines TRBV4-3 with TRBJ2-2; 9 bases are a match to TRBD2. V dropped 1 base and J dropped 3; count of bases not matched to a gene: 12. The germline V gene encodes CDR1 LGHNA and CDR2 YSLEER. The length of the CDR3 is 19 residues. CDR3 in amino acids: CASSQGAASGETHTGELFF. CDR3 nucleotides: TGCGCCAGCAGCCAAGGGGCTGCTAGCGGGGAGACGCACACCGGGGAGCTGTTTTTT.

The rearrangement joins TRBV18 to TRBJ1-1, with 7 bases identical to TRBD1. CDR1 KGHSH and CDR2 LQKENI come from the germline V gene. The junction had 6 bases not matched to a gene; V was cut back by 6 bases and J by 2 bases. The CDR3 consists of 14 residues. CDR3 protein: CASSPNRGNTEAFF. CDR3 bases: TGTGCCAGCTCCCCTAACAGGGGCAACACTGAAGCTTTCTTT.

In this sample, this clone turned up once. This chain connects TRBV7-3 to TRBJ2-5; perhaps TRBD2 as D (7 bases). CDR1 is SGHTA, CDR2 FQGTGA, per germline. The CDR3 sequence is 14 residues long. V lost 4 bases to trimming and J lost 4 bases, with 13 bases between them. Here the CDR3 DNA reads TGTGCCAGCAGCTCCCGGGGGGCCGGAGAGACCCAGTACTTC. Protein sequence: CASSSRGAGETQYF. The whole variable domain, filled in from reference TRBV7-3 and TRBJ2-5, reads GAGVSQTPSNKVTEKGKYVELRCDPISGHTALYWYRQSLGQGPEFLIYFQGTGAADDSGLPNDRFFAVRPEGSVSTLKIQRTERGDSAVYLCASSSRGAGETQYFGPGTRLLVL.

In its sample, this clone was seen a few times. CDR3 bases: TGTGCCAGCAGCCCCGGGGGTTACGGTTCACCCCTCCACTTT. Amino acid sequence: CASSPGGYGSPLHF. The chain uses TRBV27 and TRBJ1-6; TRBD1 is a possible D gene (5 bases). The V and J ends lost 6 bases and 9 bases respectively, with 15 bases between them. The CDR3 consists of 14 residues. Looked up from germline, CDR1 is MNHEY and CDR2 is SMNVEV (reference sequence).

This chain connects TRBV6-5 to TRBJ2-2; D perhaps matches TRBD2 (6 bases). Trimming pared 7 bases from V and 6 bases from J, leaving 9 bases between. The germline V gene has CDR1 MNHEY and CDR2 SVGAGI. This CDR3 has 12 amino acids. This CDR3 is CASNGGAGELFF. CDR3 DNA: TGTGCCAGCAACGGGGGTGCCGGGGAGCTGTTTTTT.